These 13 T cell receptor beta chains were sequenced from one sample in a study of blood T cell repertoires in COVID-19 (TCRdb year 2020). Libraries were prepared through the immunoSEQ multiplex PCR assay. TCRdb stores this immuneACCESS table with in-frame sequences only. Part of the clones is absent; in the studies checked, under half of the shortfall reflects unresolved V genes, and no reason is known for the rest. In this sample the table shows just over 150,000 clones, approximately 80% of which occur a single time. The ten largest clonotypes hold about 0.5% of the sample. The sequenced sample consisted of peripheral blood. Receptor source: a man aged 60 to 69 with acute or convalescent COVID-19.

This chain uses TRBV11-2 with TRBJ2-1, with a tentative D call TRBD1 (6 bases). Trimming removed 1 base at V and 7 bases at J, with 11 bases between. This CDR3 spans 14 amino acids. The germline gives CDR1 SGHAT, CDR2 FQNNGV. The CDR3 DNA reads TGTGCCAGCAGCTTAGGGAACAGGGATAATGAGCAGTTCTTC. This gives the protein CASSLGNRDNEQFF. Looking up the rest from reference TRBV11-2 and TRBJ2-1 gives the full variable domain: EAGVAQSPRYKIIEKRQSVAFWCNPISGHATLYWYQQILGQGPKLLIQFQNNGVVDDSQLPKDRFSAERLKGVDSTLKIQPAKLEDSAVYLCASSLGNRDNEQFFGPGTRLTVL.

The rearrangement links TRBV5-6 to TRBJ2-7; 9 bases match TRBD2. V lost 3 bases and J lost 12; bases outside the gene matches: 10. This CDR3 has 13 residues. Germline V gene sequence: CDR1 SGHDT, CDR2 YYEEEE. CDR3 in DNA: TGTGCCAGCAGCTCCCAGCGGGGGGCAGGGGCGTACTTC. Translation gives CASSSQRGAGAYF.

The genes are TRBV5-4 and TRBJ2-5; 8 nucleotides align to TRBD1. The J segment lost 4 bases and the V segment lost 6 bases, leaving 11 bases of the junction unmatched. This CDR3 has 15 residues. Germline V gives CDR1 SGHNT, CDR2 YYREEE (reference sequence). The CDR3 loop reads CASKPGQVTGETQYF. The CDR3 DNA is TGTGCCAGCAAACCGGGACAGGTGACCGGAGAGACCCAGTACTTC.

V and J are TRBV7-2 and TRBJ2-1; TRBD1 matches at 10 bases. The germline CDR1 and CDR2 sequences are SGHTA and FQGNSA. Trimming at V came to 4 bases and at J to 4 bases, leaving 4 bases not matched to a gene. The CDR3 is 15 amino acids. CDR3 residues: CASSSRTGGYNEQFF. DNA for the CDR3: TGTGCCAGCAGCTCGCGGACAGGGGGGTACAATGAGCAGTTCTTC.

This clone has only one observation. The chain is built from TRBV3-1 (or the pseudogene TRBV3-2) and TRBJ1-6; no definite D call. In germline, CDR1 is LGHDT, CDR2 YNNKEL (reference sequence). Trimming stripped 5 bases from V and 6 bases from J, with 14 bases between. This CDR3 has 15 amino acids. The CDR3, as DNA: TGTGCCAGCAGCGCCGGGTTGGAGGGTAATTCACCCCTCCACTTT. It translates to CASSAGLEGNSPLHF.

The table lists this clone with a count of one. The CDR3 is CASSLQGGGIQYF. In nucleotides, the CDR3 is TGTGCCAGCAGTCTCCAAGGGGGTGGCATTCAGTACTTC. The chain employs TRBV28 and TRBJ2-4; D may be TRBD1 (6 bases). Germline CDR1 is MDHEN and CDR2 is SYDVKM. This CDR3 has 13 amino acids. Between the trimmed V and J ends, which lost 5 bases and 9 bases, there was a span of 14 bases.

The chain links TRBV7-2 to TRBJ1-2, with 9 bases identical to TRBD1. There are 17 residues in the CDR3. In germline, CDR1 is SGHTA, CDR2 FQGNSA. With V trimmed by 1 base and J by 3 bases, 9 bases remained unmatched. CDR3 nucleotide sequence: TGTGCCAGCAGCTTAGACCCGGGGACAGGGCGGGACTATGGCTACACCTTC. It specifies CASSLDPGTGRDYGYTF. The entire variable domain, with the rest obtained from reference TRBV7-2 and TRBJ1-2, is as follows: GAGVSQSPSNKVTEKGKDVELRCDPISGHTALYWYRQSLGQGLEFLIYFQGNSAPDKSGLPSDRFSAERTGGSVSTLTIQRTQQEDSAVYLCASSLDPGTGRDYGYTFGSGTRLTVV.

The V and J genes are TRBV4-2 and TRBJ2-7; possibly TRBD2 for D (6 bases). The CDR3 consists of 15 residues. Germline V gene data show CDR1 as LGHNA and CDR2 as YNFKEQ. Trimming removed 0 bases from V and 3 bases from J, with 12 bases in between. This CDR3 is CASSQDRAGSYEQYF. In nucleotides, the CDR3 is TGTGCCAGCAGCCAAGATCGCGCCGGGAGCTACGAGCAGTACTTC.

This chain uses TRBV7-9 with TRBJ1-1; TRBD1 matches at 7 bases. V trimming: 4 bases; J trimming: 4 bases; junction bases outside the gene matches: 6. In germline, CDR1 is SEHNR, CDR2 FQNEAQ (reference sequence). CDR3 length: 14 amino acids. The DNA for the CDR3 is TGTGCCAGCAGCTCCCGACAGGGCGGCACTGAAGCTTTCTTT. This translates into CASSSRQGGTEAFF.

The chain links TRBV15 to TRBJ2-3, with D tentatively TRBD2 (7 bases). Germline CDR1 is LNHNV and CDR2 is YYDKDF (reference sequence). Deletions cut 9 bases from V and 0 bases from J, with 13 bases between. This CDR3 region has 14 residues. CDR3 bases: TGTGCCACGGGGGGGCCTACTAGCACAGATACGCAGTATTTT. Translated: CATGGPTSTDTQYF. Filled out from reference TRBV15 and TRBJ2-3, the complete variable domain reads DAMVIQNPRYQVTQFGKPVTLSCSQTLNHNVMYWYQQKSSQAPKLLFHYYDKDFNNEADTPDNFQSRRPNTSFCFLDIRSPGLGDTAMYLCATGGPTSTDTQYFGPGTRLTVL.

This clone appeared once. DNA for the CDR3: TGTGCCAGCAGTCCCTTAGGACAGGGAAGGGCTGAAGCTTTCTTT. This translates into CASSPLGQGRAEAFF. This sequence joins TRBV27 and TRBJ1-1; 8 bases are a match to TRBD1. This CDR3 spans 15 amino acids. Germline CDR1 MNHEY, CDR2 SMNVEV (reference sequence). V gave up 5 bases and J gave up 6 bases; unmatched junction bases: 11.

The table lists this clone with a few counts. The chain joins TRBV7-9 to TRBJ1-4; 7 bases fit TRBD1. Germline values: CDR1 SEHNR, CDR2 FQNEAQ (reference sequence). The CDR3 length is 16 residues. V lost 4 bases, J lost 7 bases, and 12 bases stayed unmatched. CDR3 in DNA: TGTGCCAGCAGCTCATCCAGGGGGATGAGTGCTGAAAAACTGTTTTTT. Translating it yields CASSSSRGMSAEKLFF.

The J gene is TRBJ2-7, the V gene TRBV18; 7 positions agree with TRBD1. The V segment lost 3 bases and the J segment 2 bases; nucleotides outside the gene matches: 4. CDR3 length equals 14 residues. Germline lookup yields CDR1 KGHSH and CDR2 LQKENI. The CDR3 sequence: CASSPVTGTYEQYF. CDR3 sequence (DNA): TGTGCCAGCTCACCGGTGACAGGGACCTACGAGCAGTACTTC.